Presented here are 10 T cell receptor beta chains from one specimen sequenced in a study of CD8+ T cells in alopecia areata. RNA extraction was followed by reverse transcription into cDNA, which acted as the sequencing template. The repertoire was sequenced with immunoSEQ multiplex PCR; TCRdb's copy has only in-frame clones and lacks some. The sample yields 170,000 or so clones, roughly 64% seen once. Treatment: oral pan-JAK inhibitor, 5-10 mg twice daily. Here the sequenced sample was CD8+ T cells sorted from blood, taken at week 24, from a patient treated with tofacitinib. These receptors were taken from a human donor with alopecia areata.

V is TRBV7-9 and J is TRBJ1-5; D is unclear. The CDR3 has 14 amino acids. V shed 4 bases and J shed 3 bases, with 10 bases lying between them. The V gene's germline CDR1 is SEHNR and CDR2 FQNEAQ (reference sequence). CDR3 DNA sequence: TGTGCCAGCAGCTGGGGAGAGGCCAATCAGCCCCAGCATTTT. Its protein is CASSWGEANQPQHF.

This clone turned up a few times. The CDR3, as DNA: TGTGCCAGCAGCTTGGGACAGTTCACAGATACGCAGTATTTT. This sequence encodes CASSLGQFTDTQYF. The rearrangement joins TRBV7-8 to TRBJ2-3; 7 bases line up with TRBD1. The germline CDR1 and CDR2 sequences are SGHVS and FQNEAQ. The CDR3 extends over 14 amino acids. Trimming took 3 bases from V and 2 from J; bases not matched to a gene: 2.

The V call is TRBV30, the J call TRBJ1-1, with no clear D. V shed 0 bases and J shed 3 bases, with 8 bases lying between them. CDR3 length equals 13 residues. Germline V gene lookup returns CDR1 GTSNPN and CDR2 SVGIG (reference sequence). This chain's CDR3 is CAWSVHRYTEAFF. DNA for the CDR3: TGTGCCTGGAGTGTACATAGGTACACTGAAGCTTTCTTT. Full variable domain (outside the CDR3, taken from reference TRBV30 and TRBJ1-1): SQTIHQWPATLVQPVGSPLSLECTVEGTSNPNLYWYRQAAGRGLQLLFYSVGIGQISSEVPQNLSASRPQDRQFILSSKKLLLSDSGFYLCAWSVHRYTEAFFGQGTRLTVV.

The chain links TRBV30 to TRBJ2-5, with no clear D. CDR3 length: 15 residues. Germline V gene sequence: CDR1 GTSNPN, CDR2 SVGIG (reference sequence). Trimming removed 5 bases from V and 5 bases from J, with 21 bases in between. The CDR3 nucleotides read TGTGCCTGGGGCTGGTCACGACAAGGATGGGAGACCCAGTACTTC. Protein product: CAWGWSRQGWETQYF.

This chain links TRBV11-2 with TRBJ1-1; the match to TRBD1 covers 7 bases. This CDR3 spans 15 amino acids. The germline CDR1 and CDR2 sequences are SGHAT and FQNNGV. J was trimmed by 1 base and V by 2 bases; bases with no gene match: 4. Here the CDR3 DNA reads TGTGCCAGCAGCTTATTACGGGACAGGAACACTGAAGCTTTCTTT. Residues: CASSLLRDRNTEAFF.

The chain joins TRBV5-6 to TRBJ1-6; D call uncertain. Per the germline V gene, CDR1 is SGHDT and CDR2 is YYEEEE. V was shortened by 1 base and J by 7 bases, with 6 bases between the two germline ends. The CDR3 length is 13 residues. The CDR3 DNA follows: TGTGCCAGCAGCTTGTCTCAGAATTCACCCCTCCACTTT. Translated: CASSLSQNSPLHF.

This clone was seen more than once but under ten times. The V call is TRBV7-8, the J call TRBJ2-3, with 10 nucleotides matching TRBD2. In germline, CDR1 is SGHVS, CDR2 FQNEAQ. The CDR3 sequence is 14 residues long. Trimming removed 4 bases from V and 6 bases from J; junction bases left unmatched: 4. The CDR3 loop reads CASSSSGGRDTQYF. The CDR3 nucleotides read TGTGCCAGCAGCTCTAGCGGGGGCCGGGATACGCAGTATTTT.

The chain carries TRBV9 and TRBJ2-1, with D perhaps assigned TRBD1 or TRBD2 (6 bases each). With 0 bases removed from V and 8 bases from J, the gap between germline ends came to 15 bases. The CDR3 extends over 15 amino acids. CDR1 SGDLS and CDR2 YYNGEE come from the germline V gene. CDR3 coding DNA: TGTGCCAGCAGCGTAGCGGGGGCCGGAGTGGATGAGCAGTTCTTC. Translated, it gives CASSVAGAGVDEQFF.

This clone showed up just a few times. V is TRBV27 and J is TRBJ2-2; weak D call: TRBD2 (5 bases). The CDR3 sequence is 13 residues long. V gave up 6 bases and J gave up 7 bases, with 12 bases separating them. The V gene's germline CDR1 is MNHEY and CDR2 SMNVEV (reference sequence). The CDR3 nucleotides read TGTGCCAGCAGGTCTAGCTCGCTCGGGGAGCTGTTTTTT. Translating gives CASRSSSLGELFF.

V and J are TRBV7-9 and TRBJ1-1; 9 nucleotides line up with TRBD1. The CDR3 contains 13 residues. Germline-derived CDR1 and CDR2 are SEHNR and FQNEAQ (reference sequence). V was clipped by 7 bases and J by 4 bases; unmatched bases: 4. CDR3 in DNA: TGTGCCAGCACGACAGGGGGTCCCACTGAAGCTTTCTTT. Translated: CASTTGGPTEAFF.